The 7 T cell receptor beta chains below were found in one sample sequenced in a study of graft-versus-host responses after intestinal transplantation. No cognate antigen is known for these TCRs. Here immunoSEQ multiplex PCR was the method, and the copy in TCRdb shows in-frame clones only, minus some. Of approximately 90,000 clones in the sample, just over 90% were seen once. The material was unstimulated CD8+ T cells sorted from spleen or lymph node cells, obtained before intestinal transplant. The receptors originated from a human donor who received an intestinal transplant.

This chain uses TRBV6-5 with TRBJ2-7, with TRBD2 identical over 8 bases. J gave up 0 bases and V 5 bases, and 3 bases lay outside the gene matches. Germline CDR1 reads MNHEY; CDR2 reads SVGAGI. CDR3 length: 14 amino acids. In DNA, the CDR3 is TGTGCCAGCAGTGGGGGGACTAGCTCCTACGAGCAGTACTTC. Its translation: CASSGGTSSYEQYF.

The rearrangement uses TRBV5-6 and TRBJ1-1, with no clear D. V lost 3 bases to trimming and J lost 0 bases, with 3 bases between them. CDR3 size: 12 residues. Germline CDR1 SGHDT, CDR2 YYEEEE. CDR3 protein: CASSYLNTEAFF. In DNA form, the CDR3 reads TGTGCCAGCAGCTACTTGAACACTGAAGCTTTCTTT.

The chain employs TRBV9 and TRBJ2-3, with D unresolved. The germline gives CDR1 SGDLS, CDR2 YYNGEE. Trimming removed 8 bases from V and 5 bases from J, with 3 bases in between. There are 9 residues in the CDR3. As DNA, the CDR3 is TGTGCCAGTGGAGATACGCAGTATTTT. Protein: CASGDTQYF.

J is TRBJ2-7 and V is TRBV7-6; 7 bases fit TRBD1. From germline, CDR1 is SGHVS and CDR2 FNYEAQ. CDR3 length: 14 residues. The trim removed 6 bases at V and 3 bases at J, leaving 8 bases unmatched. The CDR3 reads CASSSGTAFYEQYF. CDR3 DNA: TGTGCCAGCAGTTCCGGGACAGCCTTCTACGAGCAGTACTTC.

The chain employs TRBV27 and TRBJ2-5, with 8 bases identical to TRBD2. CDR1 is MNHEY, CDR2 SMNVEV, per germline (reference sequence). CDR3 length equals 15 residues. V shed 6 bases, J shed 5 bases, and the junction held 11 bases outside the gene matches. The CDR3 DNA sequence: TGTGCCAGCAGCTCCGGGACTAGGACCCTGGAGACCCAGTACTTC. Protein sequence: CASSSGTRTLETQYF.

The genes are TRBV9 and TRBJ2-5, with a tentative D call TRBD2 (5 bases). The CDR3 length is 14 residues. Trimming pared 0 bases from V and 4 bases from J, leaving 10 bases between. Germline V gives CDR1 SGDLS, CDR2 YYNGEE. CDR3 in DNA: TGTGCCAGCAGCGTAGTTCCGGGGAGAGAGACCCAGTACTTC. This sequence encodes CASSVVPGRETQYF.

This chain uses TRBV6-5 with TRBJ1-5, with no clear D. CDR3 length: 12 amino acids. The ends were cut back, 2 bases at V and 7 bases at J, with 6 bases in the middle. The germline V gene has CDR1 MNHEY and CDR2 SVGAGI. The CDR3 DNA is TGTGCCAGCAGTTACCCGGGACAGCCCCAGCATTTT. Its protein product is CASSYPGQPQHF.